This TCR beta chain was found in a study of blood T cell repertoires in COVID-19. Across the whole study: Samples taken during acute and convalescent COVID-19 were collected in the United States, Italy and Spain. T cells, B-cell-depleted T cells, or PBMCs provided the cDNA or gDNA that served as material.

The ends lost 0 bases at V and 1 base at J; junction bases unmatched: 9. The CDR3 contains 18 residues. CDR1 is ENHRY and CDR2 is SYGVKD in the germline V gene. Original processing methods: Counts of nucleated cells, estimated from reference gene primer amplification, were obtained. Sequenced by immunoSEQ multiplex PCR; TCRdb stores in-frame clones only, minus some. Clone size and the V and J calls come from that table; the DNA yielded D and trimming. In the table there are about 150,000 clones, around three quarters of which are singletons. The sequence came from a man aged 55 to 69 with acute or convalescent COVID-19. The sample comprised peripheral blood. This chain links TRBV10-3 with TRBJ2-7; TRBD2 matches 10 bases. In nucleotides, the CDR3 is TGTGCCATCAGTGAGTCGGGCCCCCTAGCGGGAGCATCCTACGAGCAGTACTTC. Translating gives CAISESGPLAGASYEQYF.